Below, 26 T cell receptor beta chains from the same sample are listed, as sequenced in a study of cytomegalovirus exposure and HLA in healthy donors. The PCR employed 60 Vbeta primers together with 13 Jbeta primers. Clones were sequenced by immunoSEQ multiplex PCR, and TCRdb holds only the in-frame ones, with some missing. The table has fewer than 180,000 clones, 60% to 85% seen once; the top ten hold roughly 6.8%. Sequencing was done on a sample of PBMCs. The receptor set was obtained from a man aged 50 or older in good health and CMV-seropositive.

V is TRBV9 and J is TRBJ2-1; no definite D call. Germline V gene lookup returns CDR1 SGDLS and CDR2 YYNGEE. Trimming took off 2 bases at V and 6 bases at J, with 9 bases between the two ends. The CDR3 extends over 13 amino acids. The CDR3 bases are TGTGCCAGCAGCGTTGGAGCATCCAATGAGCAGTTCTTC. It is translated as CASSVGASNEQFF.

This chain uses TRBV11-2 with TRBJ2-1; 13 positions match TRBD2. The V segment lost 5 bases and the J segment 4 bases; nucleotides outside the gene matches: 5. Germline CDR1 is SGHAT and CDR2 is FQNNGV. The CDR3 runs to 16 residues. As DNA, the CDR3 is TGTGCCAGCAGCCTAGGACTAGCGGGAGTATACAATGAGCAGTTCTTC. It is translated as CASSLGLAGVYNEQFF.

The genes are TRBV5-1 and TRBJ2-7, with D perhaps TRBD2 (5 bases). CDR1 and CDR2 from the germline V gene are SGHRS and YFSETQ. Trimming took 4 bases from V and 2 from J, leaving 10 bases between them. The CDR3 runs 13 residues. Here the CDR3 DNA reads TGCGCCAGCAGCGGTGGGAGTACCTACGAGCAGTACTTC. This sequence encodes CASSGGSTYEQYF.

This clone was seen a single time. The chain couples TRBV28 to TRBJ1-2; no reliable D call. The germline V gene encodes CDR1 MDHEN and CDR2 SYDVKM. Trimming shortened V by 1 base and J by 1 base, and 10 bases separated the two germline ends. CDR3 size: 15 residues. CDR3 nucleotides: TGTGCCAGCAGTTTATCAGCGGGATATAACTATGGCTACACCTTC. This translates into CASSLSAGYNYGYTF.

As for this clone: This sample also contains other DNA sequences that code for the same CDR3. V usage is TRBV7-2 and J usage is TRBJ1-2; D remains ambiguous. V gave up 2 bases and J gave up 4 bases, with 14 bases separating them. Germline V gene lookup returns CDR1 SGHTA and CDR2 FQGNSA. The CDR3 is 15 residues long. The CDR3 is CASSLSAGAGYGYTF. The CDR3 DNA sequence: TGTGCCAGCAGCTTATCGGCAGGTGCGGGCTATGGCTACACCTTC.

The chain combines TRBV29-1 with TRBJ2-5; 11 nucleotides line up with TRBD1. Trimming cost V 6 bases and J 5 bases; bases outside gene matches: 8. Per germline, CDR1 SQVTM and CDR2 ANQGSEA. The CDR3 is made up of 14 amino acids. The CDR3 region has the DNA TGCAGCGTAGGACAGGGGGCTGAGTACGAGACCCAGTACTTC. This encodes CSVGQGAEYETQYF.

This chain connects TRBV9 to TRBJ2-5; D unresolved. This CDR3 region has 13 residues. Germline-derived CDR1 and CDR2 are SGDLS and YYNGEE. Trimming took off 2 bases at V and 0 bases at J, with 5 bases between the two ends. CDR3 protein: CASSVAHQETQYF. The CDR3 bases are TGTGCCAGCAGCGTGGCCCACCAAGAGACCCAGTACTTC.

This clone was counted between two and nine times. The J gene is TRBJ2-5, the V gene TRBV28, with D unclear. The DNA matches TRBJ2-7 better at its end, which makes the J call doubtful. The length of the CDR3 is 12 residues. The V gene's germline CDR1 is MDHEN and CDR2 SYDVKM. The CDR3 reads CASRLSPYEQYF. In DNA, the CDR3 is TGTGCCAGCAGGCTCTCCCCCTACGAGCAGTACTTC.

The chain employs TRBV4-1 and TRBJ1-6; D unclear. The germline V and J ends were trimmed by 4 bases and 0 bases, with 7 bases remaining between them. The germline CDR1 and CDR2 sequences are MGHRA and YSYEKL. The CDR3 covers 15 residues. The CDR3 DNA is TGCGCCAGCAGCCCGCAGTTCTCCTATAATTCACCCCTCCACTTT. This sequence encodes CASSPQFSYNSPLHF.

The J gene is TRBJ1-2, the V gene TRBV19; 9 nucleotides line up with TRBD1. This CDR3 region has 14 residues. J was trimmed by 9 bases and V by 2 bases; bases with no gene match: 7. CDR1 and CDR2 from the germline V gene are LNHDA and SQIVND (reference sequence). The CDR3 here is CASSIPGQGVSYTF. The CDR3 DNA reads TGTGCCAGTAGTATACCGGGACAGGGTGTGAGCTACACCTTC. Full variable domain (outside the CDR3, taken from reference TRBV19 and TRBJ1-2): DGGITQSPKYLFRKEGQNVTLSCEQNLNHDAMYWYRQDPGQGLRLIYYSQIVNDFQKGDIAEGYSVSREKKESFPLTVTSAQKNPTAFYLCASSIPGQGVSYTFGSGTRLTVV.

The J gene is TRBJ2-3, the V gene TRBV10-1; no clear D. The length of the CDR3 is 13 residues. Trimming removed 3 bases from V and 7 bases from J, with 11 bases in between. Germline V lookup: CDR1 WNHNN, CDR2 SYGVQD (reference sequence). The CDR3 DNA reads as TGCGCCAGCAGTGAAAAGGTGGGCTATACGCAGTATTTT. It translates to CASSEKVGYTQYF.

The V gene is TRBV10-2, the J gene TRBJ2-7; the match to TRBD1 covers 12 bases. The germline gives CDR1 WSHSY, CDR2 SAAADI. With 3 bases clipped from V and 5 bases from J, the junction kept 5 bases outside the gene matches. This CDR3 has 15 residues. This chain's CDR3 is CASSDRDRGLNEQYF. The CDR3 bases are TGCGCCAGCAGTGACCGGGACAGGGGGCTCAACGAGCAGTACTTC.

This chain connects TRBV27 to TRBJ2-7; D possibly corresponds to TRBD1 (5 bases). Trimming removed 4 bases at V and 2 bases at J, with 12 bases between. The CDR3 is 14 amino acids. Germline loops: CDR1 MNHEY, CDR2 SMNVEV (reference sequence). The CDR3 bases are TGTGCCAGCAGTTCTACAGGTCCTGCCTACGAGCAGTACTTC. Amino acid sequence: CASSSTGPAYEQYF.

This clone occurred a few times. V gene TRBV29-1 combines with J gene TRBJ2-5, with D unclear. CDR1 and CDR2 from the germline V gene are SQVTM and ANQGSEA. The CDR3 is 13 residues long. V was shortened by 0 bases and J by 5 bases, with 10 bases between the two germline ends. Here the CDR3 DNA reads TGCAGCGTTGAAGAGCGGATTTGGGAGACCCAGTACTTC. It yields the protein CSVEERIWETQYF.

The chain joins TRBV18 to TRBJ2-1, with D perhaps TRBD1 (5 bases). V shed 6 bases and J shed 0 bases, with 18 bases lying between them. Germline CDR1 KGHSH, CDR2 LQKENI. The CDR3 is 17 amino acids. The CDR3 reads CASSRQGFDLSYNEQFF. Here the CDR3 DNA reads TGTGCCAGCTCTCGGCAGGGCTTCGACCTCTCCTACAATGAGCAGTTCTTC.

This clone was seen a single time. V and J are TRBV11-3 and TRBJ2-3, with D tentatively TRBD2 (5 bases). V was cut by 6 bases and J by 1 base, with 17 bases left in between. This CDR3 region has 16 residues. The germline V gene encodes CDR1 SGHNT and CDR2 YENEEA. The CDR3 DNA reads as TGTGCCAGCAGTCGTGGACTTCCCGGTGGCACAGATACGCAGTATTTT. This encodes CASSRGLPGGTDTQYF.

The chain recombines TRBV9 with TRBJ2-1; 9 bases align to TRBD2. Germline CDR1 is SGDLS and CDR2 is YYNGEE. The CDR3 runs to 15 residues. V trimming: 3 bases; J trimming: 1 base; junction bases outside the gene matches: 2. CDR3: CASSASGRSYNEQFF. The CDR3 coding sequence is TGTGCCAGCAGCGCAAGCGGGAGGTCCTACAATGAGCAGTTCTTC.

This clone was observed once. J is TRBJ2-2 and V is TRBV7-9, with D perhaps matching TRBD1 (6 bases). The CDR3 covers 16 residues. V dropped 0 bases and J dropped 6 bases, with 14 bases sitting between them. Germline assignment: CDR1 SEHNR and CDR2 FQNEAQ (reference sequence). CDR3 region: CASSLAPGAFPGELFF. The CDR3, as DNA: TGTGCCAGCAGCTTAGCTCCAGGGGCTTTTCCCGGGGAGCTGTTTTTT.

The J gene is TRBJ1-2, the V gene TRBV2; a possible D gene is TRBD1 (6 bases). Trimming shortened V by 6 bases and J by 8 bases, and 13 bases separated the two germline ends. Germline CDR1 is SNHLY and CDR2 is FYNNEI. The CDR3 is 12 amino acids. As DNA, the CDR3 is TGTGCCAGCAGGACAGGTCGGTTGGGCTACACCTTC. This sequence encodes CASRTGRLGYTF. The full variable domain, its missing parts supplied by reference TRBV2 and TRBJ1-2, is EPEVTQTPSHQVTQMGQEVILRCVPISNHLYFYWYRQILGQKVEFLVSFYNNEISEKSEIFDDQFSVERPDGSNFTLKIRSTKLEDSAMYFCASRTGRLGYTFGSGTRLTVV.

CDR3 coding DNA: TGCGCCAGCAGTGAGTCGGCGGCCGGGGTCTACACCTTC. It is translated as CASSESAAGVYTF. The chain has TRBV10-1 and TRBJ1-2; D unresolved. This CDR3 has 13 amino acids. Germline CDR1 and CDR2: WNHNN and SYGVQD (reference sequence). Trimming cost V 0 bases and J 10 bases, with 12 bases left between them.

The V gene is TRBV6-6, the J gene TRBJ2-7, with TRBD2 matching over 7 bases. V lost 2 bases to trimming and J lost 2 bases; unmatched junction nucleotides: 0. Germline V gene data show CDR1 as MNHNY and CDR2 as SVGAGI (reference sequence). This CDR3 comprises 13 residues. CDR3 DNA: TGTGCCAGCAGTTACGGGAGGGCCTACGAGCAGTACTTC. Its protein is CASSYGRAYEQYF.

The CDR3 reads CASSPIESTGNGEQYF. CDR3 bases: TGTGCCAGCTCACCAATAGAATCGACAGGGAACGGCGAGCAGTACTTC. The gene calls are TRBV18 and TRBJ2-7; 7 positions match TRBD1. J lost 6 bases, V lost 2 bases, and 13 bases had no gene match. CDR1 and CDR2 (germline): KGHSH, LQKENI. The CDR3 runs 16 residues.

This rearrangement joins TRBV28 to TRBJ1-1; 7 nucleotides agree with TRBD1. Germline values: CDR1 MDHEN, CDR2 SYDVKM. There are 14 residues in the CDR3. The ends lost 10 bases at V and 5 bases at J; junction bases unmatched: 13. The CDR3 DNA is TGTGCCACCTACACCTTAGACAGGGTAACTGAAGCTTTCTTT. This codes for CATYTLDRVTEAFF.

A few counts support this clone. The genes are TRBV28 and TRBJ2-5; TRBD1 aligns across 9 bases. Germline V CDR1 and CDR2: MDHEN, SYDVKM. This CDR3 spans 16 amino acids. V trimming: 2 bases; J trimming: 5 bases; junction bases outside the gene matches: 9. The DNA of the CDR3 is TGTGCCAGCAGTTTACTAGGACAGGGGAAATGGGAGACCCAGTACTTC. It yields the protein CASSLLGQGKWETQYF.

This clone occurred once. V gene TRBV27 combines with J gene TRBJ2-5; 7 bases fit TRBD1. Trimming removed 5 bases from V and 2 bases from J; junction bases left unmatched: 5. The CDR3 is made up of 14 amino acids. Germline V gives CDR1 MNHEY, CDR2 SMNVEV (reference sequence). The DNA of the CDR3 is TGTGCCAGCAGTCAAAGGGACAGACAAGAGACCCAGTACTTC. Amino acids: CASSQRDRQETQYF.

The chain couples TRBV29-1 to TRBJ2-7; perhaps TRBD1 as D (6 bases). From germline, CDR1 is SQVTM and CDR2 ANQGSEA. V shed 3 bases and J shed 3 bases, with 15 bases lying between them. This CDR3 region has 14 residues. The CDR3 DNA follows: TGCAGCGTTGAGCCGGGACAAGATCGCTACGAGCAGTACTTC. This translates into CSVEPGQDRYEQYF.